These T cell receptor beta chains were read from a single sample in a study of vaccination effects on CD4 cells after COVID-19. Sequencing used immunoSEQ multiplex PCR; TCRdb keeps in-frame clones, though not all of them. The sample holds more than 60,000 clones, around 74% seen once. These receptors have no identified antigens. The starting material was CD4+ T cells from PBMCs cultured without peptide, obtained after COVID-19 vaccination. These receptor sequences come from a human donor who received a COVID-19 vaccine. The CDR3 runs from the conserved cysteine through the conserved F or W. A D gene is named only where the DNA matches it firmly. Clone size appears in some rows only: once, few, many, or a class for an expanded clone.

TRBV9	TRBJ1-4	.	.	CASSVGGRAPNEKLFF	TGTGCCAGCAGCGTAGGGGGGAGGGCTCCTAATGAAAAACTGTTTTTT
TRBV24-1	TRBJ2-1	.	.	CATSDLVGTSSYNEQFF	TGTGCCACCAGTGATTTGGTAGGGACCAGCTCCTACAATGAGCAGTTCTTC
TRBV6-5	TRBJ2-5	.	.	CASRGASETQYF	TGTGCCAGCAGGGGGGCGTCGGAGACCCAGTACTTC
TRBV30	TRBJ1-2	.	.	CAWSVLSLRRYGYTF	TGTGCCTGGAGTGTGTTGTCTCTGAGGAGGTATGGCTACACCTTC
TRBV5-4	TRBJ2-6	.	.	CASSSWTAPNAGANVLTF	TGTGCCAGCAGCTCTTGGACAGCGCCCAACGCTGGGGCCAACGTCCTGACTTTC
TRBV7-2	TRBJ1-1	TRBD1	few	CASSQIPGQEAFF	TGTGCCAGCAGCCAAATACCGGGACAGGAAGCTTTCTTT
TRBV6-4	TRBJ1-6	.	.	CASSATGNPYNSPLHF	TGTGCCAGCAGTGCCACAGGGAACCCCTATAATTCACCCCTCCACTTT
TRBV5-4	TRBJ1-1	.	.	CASSWGVMNTEAFF	TGTGCCAGCAGCTGGGGTGTTATGAACACTGAAGCTTTCTTT
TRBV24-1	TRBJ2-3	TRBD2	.	CATSDIGTRDPDTQYF	TGTGCCACCAGTGACATAGGGACTAGGGACCCGGATACGCAGTATTTT
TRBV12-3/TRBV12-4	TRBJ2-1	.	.	CASSSYGTEEQFF	TGTGCCAGCAGTTCCTACGGGACGGAGGAGCAGTTCTTC
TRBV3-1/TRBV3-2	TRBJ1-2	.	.	CASSFRDAEEGGYTF	TGTGCCAGCAGCTTCCGGGACGCCGAGGAAGGGGGCTACACCTTC
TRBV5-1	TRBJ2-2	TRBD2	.	CASSLAGGTGELFF	TGCGCCAGCAGCTTGGCCGGGGGGACCGGGGAGCTGTTTTTT
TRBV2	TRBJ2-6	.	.	CASTNSGGFSGANVLTF	TGTGCCAGCACGAACTCCGGCGGATTCTCTGGGGCCAACGTCCTGACTTTC
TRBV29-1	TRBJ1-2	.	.	CSVGTQANYGYTF	TGCAGCGTGGGGACCCAAGCTAACTATGGCTACACCTTC
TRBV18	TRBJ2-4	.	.	CASSFDGKNIQYF	TGTGCCAGCTCATTCGACGGGAAAAACATTCAGTACTTC
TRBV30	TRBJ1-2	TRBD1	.	CAWSLRQGAWYGYTF	TGTGCCTGGAGCCTGAGACAGGGGGCTTGGTATGGCTACACCTTC
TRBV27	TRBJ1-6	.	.	CASSLTYNSPLHF	TGTGCCAGCAGTTTAACATATAATTCACCCCTCCACTTT
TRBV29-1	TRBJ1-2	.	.	CSVIQGRGNYGYTF	TGCAGCGTTATTCAGGGGAGGGGAAACTATGGCTACACCTTC
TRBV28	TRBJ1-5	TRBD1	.	CASSPGQGHQPQHF	TGTGCCAGCAGTCCGGGACAGGGTCATCAGCCCCAGCATTTT
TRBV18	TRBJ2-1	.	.	CASSPLASTAWEQFF	TGTGCCAGCTCACCGCTGGCCTCTACCGCATGGGAGCAGTTCTTC
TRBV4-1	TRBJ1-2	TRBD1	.	CASSFSPQETGVYGYTF	TGCGCCAGCAGCTTTTCCCCACAGGAGACAGGGGTCTATGGCTACACCTTC
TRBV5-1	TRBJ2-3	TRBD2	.	CASSLEGRGSTDTQYF	TGCGCCAGCAGCTTGGAAGGGCGGGGGAGCACAGATACGCAGTATTTT
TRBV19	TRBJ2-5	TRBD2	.	CASSIRLAGDPGWTQYF	TGTGCCAGTAGTATAAGACTAGCGGGGGACCCGGGATGGACCCAGTACTTC
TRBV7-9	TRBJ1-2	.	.	CASSSPRQTGYTF	TGTGCCAGCAGCTCTCCTCGACAGACCGGCTACACCTTC
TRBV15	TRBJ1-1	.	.	CATSRDRVITEAFF	TGTGCCACCAGCAGAGACAGGGTAATCACTGAAGCTTTCTTT
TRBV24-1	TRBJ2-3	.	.	CATSDQGARSQALDTQYF	TGTGCCACCAGTGATCAAGGGGCCAGATCCCAAGCGCTTGATACGCAGTATTTT
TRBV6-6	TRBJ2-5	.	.	CASSYEGGGETQYF	TGTGCCAGCAGTTACGAGGGGGGCGGGGAGACCCAGTACTTC
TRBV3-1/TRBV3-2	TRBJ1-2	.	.	CASSQLGQDYGYTF	TGTGCCAGCAGCCAACTGGGACAAGACTATGGCTACACCTTC
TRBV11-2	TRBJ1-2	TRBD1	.	CASSRGGVYGYTF	TGTGCCAGCAGCAGAGGGGGCGTCTATGGCTACACCTTC
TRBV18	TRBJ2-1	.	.	CASRSTGLTDNEQFF	TGTGCCAGCCGATCTACAGGGCTTACTGACAATGAGCAGTTCTTC
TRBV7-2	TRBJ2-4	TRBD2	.	CASSLATSGGQNIQYF	TGTGCCAGCAGCTTAGCGACTAGCGGGGGCCAAAACATTCAGTACTTC
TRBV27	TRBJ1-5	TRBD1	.	CASSLSGTGGSQQPQHF	TGTGCCAGCAGTTTATCCGGGACAGGGGGCTCACAACAGCCCCAGCATTTT
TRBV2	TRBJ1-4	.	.	CASTRDGPEFSEKLFF	TGTGCCAGCACCAGAGATGGCCCTGAATTTAGTGAAAAACTGTTTTTT
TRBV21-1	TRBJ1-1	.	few	CASGKTVMNTEAFF	TGTGCCAGCGGCAAAACAGTGATGAACACTGAAGCTTTCTTT
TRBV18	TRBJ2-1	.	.	CASLRDQNNEQFF	TGTGCCAGCCTAAGGGACCAGAACAATGAGCAGTTCTTC
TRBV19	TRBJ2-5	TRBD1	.	CASKPGQGGETQYF	TGTGCCAGTAAACCGGGACAGGGGGGAGAGACCCAGTACTTC
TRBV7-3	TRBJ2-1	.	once	CASSLGGTAGAPYNEQFF	TGTGCCAGCAGCTTAGGCGGAACTGCGGGGGCGCCTTACAATGAGCAGTTCTTC
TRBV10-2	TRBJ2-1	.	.	CASSGGAYNEQFF	TGCGCCAGCAGTGGGGGTGCCTACAATGAGCAGTTCTTC
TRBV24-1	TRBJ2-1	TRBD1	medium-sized	CATSDSMTGGHYNEQFF	TGTGCCACCAGTGACAGTATGACAGGGGGTCACTACAATGAGCAGTTCTTC
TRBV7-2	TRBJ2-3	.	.	CASSKNTDTQYF	TGTGCCAGCAGCAAAAATACAGATACGCAGTATTTT
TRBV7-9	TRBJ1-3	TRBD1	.	CASSLGTGGSGNTIYF	TGTGCCAGCAGCCTAGGGACAGGGGGCTCTGGAAACACCATATATTTT